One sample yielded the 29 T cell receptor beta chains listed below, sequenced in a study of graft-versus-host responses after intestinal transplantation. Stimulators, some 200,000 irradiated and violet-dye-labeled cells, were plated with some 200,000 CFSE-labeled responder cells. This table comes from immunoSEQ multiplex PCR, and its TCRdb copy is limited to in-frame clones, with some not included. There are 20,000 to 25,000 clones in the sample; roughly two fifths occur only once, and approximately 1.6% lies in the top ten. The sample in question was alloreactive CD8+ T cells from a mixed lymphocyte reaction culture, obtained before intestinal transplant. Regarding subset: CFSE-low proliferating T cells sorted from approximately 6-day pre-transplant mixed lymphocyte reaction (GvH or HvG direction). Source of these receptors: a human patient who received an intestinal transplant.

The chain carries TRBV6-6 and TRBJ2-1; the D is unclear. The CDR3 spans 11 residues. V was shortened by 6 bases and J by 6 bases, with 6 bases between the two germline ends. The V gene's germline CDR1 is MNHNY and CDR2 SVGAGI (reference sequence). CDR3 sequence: CASRTVNEQFF. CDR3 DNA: TGTGCCAGCAGGACTGTCAATGAGCAGTTCTTC.

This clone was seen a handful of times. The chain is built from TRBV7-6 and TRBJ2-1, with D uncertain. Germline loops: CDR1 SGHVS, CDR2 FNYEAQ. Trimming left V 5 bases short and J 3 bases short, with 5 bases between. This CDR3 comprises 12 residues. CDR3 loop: CASSHSYNEQFF. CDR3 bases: TGTGCCAGCAGCCACAGCTACAATGAGCAGTTCTTC.

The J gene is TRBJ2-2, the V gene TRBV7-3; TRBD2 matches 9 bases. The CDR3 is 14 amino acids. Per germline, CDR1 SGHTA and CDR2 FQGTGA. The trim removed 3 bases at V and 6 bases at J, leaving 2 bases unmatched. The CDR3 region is CASSFSGRSGELFF. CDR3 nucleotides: TGTGCCAGCAGCTTCAGCGGGAGGTCCGGGGAGCTGTTTTTT. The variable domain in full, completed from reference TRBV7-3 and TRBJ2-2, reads GAGVSQTPSNKVTEKGKYVELRCDPISGHTALYWYRQSLGQGPEFLIYFQGTGAADDSGLPNDRFFAVRPEGSVSTLKIQRTERGDSAVYLCASSFSGRSGELFFGEGSRLTVL.

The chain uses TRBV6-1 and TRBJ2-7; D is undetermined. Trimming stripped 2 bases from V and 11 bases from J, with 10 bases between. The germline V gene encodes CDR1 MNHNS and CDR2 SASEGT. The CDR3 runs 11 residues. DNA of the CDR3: TGTGCCAGCAGTGAATGGTTCTGGGAGTACTTC. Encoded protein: CASSEWFWEYF.

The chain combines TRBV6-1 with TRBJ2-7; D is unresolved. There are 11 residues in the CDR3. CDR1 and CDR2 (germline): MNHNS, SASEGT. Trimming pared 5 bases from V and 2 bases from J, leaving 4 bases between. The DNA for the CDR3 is TGTGCCAGCAGTTACGCCTACGAGCAGTACTTC. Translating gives CASSYAYEQYF.

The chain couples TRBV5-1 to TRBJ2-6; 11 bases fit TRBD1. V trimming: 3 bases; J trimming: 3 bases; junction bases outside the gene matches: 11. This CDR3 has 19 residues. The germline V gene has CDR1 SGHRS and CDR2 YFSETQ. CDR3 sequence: CASSSTGDRGSLGANVLTF. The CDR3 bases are TGCGCCAGCAGCTCCACTGGGGACAGGGGGTCCCTTGGGGCCAACGTCCTGACTTTC.

CDR3 DNA sequence: TGTGCCAGCAGATCCTCCGGGACTGAAGAGCAGTACTTC. Residues: CASRSSGTEEQYF. The rearrangement links TRBV6-1 to TRBJ2-7; maybe TRBD2 (6 bases). Germline CDR1 reads MNHNS; CDR2 reads SASEGT. This CDR3 has 13 amino acids. Deletions cut 6 bases from V and 7 bases from J, with 16 bases between.

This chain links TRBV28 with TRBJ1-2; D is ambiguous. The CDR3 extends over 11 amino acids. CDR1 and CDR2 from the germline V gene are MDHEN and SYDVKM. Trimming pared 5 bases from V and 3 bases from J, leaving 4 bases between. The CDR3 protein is CASSEYYGYTF. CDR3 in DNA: TGTGCCAGCAGTGAATACTATGGCTACACCTTC.

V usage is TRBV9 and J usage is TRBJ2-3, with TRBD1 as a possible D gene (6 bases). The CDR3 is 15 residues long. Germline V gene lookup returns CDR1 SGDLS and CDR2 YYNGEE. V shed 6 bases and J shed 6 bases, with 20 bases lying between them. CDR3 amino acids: CASNTGTHLGDTQYF. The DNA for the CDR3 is TGTGCCAGCAACACCGGGACACACTTGGGGGATACGCAGTATTTT.

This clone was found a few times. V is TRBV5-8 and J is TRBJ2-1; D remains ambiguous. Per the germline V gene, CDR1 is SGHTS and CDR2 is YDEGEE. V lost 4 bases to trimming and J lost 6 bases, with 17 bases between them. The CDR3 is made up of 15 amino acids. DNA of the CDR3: TGTGCCAGCAGCGGTACTGGGCGCTCTGGCAATGAGCAGTTCTTC. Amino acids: CASSGTGRSGNEQFF.

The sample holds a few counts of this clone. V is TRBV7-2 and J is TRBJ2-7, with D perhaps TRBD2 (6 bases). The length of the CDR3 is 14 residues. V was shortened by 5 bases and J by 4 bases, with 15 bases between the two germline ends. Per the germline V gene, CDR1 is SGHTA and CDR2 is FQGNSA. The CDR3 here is CASSGWGVGYEQYF. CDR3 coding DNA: TGTGCCAGCAGCGGGTGGGGGGTAGGGTACGAGCAGTACTTC.

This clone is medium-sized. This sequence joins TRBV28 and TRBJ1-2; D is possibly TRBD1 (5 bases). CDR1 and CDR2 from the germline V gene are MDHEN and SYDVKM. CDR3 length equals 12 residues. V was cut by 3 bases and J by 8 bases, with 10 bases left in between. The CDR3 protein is CASSLAGKGYTF. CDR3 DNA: TGTGCCAGCAGTTTGGCAGGGAAGGGCTACACCTTC.

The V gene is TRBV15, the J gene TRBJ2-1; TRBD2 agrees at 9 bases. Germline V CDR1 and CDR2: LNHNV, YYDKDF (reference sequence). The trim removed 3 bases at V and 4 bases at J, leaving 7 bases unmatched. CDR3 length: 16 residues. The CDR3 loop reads CATSRYSGSLYNEQFF. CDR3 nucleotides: TGTGCCACCAGCAGGTATAGCGGGAGCCTATACAATGAGCAGTTCTTC.

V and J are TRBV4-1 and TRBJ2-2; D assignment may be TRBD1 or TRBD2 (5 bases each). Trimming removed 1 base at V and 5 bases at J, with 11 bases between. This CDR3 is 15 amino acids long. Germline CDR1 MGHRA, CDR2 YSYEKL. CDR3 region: CASSQGGSGTGELFF. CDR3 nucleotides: TGCGCCAGCAGCCAAGGGGGGAGCGGAACCGGGGAGCTGTTTTTT.

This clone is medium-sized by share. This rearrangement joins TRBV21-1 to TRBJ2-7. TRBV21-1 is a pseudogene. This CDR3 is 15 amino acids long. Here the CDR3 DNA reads TGTGCCAGCAGCATGACTGTGACGTATAAGGGCGAGCAGTACTTC. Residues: CASSMTVTYKGEQYF.

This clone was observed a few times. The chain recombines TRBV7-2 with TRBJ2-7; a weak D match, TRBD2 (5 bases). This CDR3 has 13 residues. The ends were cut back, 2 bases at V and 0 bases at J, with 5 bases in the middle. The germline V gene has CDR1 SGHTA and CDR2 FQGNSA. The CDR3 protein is CASSLSGSYEQYF. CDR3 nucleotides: TGTGCCAGCAGCTTAAGCGGCTCCTACGAGCAGTACTTC.

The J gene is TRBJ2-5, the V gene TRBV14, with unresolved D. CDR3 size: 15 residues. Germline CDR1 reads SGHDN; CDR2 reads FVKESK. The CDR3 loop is CPYLRSGVHQETQYF. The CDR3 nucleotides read TGTCCTTACCTCCGCTCAGGCGTTCATCAAGAGACCCAGTACTTC.

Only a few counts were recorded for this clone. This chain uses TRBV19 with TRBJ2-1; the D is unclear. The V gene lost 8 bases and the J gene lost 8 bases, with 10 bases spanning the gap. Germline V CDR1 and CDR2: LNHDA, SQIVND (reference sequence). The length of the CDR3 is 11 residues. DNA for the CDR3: TGTGCCAGTGAAGCATTCTATGAGCAGTTCTTC. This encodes CASEAFYEQFF.

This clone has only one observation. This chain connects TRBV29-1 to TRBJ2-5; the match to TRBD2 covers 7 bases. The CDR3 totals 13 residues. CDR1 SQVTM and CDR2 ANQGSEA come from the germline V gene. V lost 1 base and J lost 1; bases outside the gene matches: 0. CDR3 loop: CSVEGGGQETQYF. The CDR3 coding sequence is TGCAGCGTTGAAGGCGGGGGCCAAGAGACCCAGTACTTC.

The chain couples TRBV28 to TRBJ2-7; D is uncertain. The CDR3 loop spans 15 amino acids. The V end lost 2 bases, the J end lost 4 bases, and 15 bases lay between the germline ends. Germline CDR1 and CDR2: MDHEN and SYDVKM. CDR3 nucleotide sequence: TGTGCCAGCAGTTTAAGTCTAGTCGGGCCGTACGAGCAGTACTTC. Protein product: CASSLSLVGPYEQYF.

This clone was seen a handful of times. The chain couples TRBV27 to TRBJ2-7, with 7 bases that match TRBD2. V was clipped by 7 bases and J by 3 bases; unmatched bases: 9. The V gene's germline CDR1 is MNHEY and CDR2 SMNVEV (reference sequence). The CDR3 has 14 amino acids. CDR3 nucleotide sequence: TGTGCCAGCACTCCGGAAAGCGGGGTCTACGAGCAGTACTTC. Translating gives CASTPESGVYEQYF.

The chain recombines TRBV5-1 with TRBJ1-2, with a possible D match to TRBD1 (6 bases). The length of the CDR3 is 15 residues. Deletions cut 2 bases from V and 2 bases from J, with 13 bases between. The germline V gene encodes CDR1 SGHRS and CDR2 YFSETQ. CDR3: CASSLGGVQNYGYTF. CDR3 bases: TGCGCCAGCAGCTTAGGGGGGGTACAGAACTATGGCTACACCTTC.

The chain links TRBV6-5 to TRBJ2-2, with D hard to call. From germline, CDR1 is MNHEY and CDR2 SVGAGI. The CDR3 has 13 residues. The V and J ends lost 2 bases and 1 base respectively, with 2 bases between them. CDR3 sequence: CASSYLNTGELFF. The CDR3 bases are TGTGCCAGCAGTTACCTGAACACCGGGGAGCTGTTTTTT.

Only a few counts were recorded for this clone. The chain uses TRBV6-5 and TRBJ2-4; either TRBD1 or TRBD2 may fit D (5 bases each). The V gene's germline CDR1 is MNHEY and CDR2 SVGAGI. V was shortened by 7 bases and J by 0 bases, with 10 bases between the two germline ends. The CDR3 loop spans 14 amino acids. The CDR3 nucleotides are TGTGCCAGCACCACGGGGCTAGCCAAAAACATTCAGTACTTC. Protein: CASTTGLAKNIQYF.

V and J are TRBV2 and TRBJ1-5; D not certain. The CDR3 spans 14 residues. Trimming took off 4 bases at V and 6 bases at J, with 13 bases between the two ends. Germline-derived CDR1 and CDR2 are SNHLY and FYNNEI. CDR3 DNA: TGTGCCAGCAGTGGAGGTCCCCGGACTCAGCCCCAGCATTTT. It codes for CASSGGPRTQPQHF.

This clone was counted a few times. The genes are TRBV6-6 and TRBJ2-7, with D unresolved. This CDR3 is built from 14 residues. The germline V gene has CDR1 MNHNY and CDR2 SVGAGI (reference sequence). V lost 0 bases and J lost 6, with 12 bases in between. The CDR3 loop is CASSYSTSAAEQYF. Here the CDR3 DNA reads TGTGCCAGCAGTTACTCGACGTCGGCGGCCGAGCAGTACTTC.

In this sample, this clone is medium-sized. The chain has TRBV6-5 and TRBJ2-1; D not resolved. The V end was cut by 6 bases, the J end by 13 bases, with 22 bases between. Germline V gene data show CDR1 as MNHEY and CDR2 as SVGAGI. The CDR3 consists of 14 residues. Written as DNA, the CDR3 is TGTGCCAGCAGCCTGAGACCCAAAACGGTGGGACAGTTCTTC. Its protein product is CASSLRPKTVGQFF.

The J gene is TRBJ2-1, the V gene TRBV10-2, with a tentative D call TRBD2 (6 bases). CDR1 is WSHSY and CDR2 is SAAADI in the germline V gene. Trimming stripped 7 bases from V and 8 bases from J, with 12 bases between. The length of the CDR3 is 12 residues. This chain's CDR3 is CASTPGLDEQFF. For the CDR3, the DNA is TGCGCCAGCACCCCGGGACTTGATGAGCAGTTCTTC.

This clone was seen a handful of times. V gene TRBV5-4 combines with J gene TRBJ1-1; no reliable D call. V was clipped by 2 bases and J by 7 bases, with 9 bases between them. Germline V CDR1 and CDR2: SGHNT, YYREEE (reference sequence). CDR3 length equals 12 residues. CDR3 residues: CASSFLGLEAFF. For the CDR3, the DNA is TGTGCCAGCAGCTTTTTAGGACTTGAAGCTTTCTTT. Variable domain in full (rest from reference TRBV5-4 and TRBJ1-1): ETGVTQSPTHLIKTRGQQVTLRCSSQSGHNTVSWYQQALGQGPQFIFQYYREEENGRGNFPPRFSGLQFPNYSSELNVNALELDDSALYLCASSFLGLEAFFGQGTRLTVV.